This TCR beta chain emerged from a study of blood T cells in healthy people across ages. Germline CDR1 and CDR2: SGDLS and YYNGEE. The CDR3 runs to 15 residues. V was pared by 0 bases and J by 5 bases, with 13 bases between. Primers used in a second PCR of roughly 7 to 12 cycles were a sample-barcoded 5' primer and a J-beta primer mix. One entry per CDR3 protein results from TCRdb running MiXCR on the 5' RACE reads. The table includes roughly 1 million distinct CDR3 sequences, approximately 25% detected once. These records were also assigned to another study, of T cells of mothers and their children.

V usage is TRBV9 and J usage is TRBJ2-3; possibly TRBD2 for D (5 bases). This clonotype was obtained from a girl aged 2 to 9 in good health. Material: blood. This CDR3 is CASSVGPSRGDTQYF. For the CDR3, the DNA is TGTGCCAGCAGCGTAGGACCGAGTCGGGGAGATACGCAGTATTTT.